This TCR beta chain was observed in a study of Tregs in tolerant kidney transplant recipients. Looking at the study overall: Related graft donors supplied nonmyeloablative bone marrow transplants, and mixed chimerism was transient.

CD4+CD25+CD127- Tregs, CD4+CD25- non-Tregs, CD4 and CD8 cells were sorted. For this clone: Its target is unknown.

This CDR3 is 14 amino acids long. CDR1 and CDR2 from the germline V gene are ENHRY and SYGVKD. V was clipped by 5 bases and J by 0 bases, with 8 bases between them. Some clones are missing from TCRdb's copy, which holds only in-frame ones; the method was immunoSEQ multiplex PCR. The table includes about 83,000 clones, 95% to 98% detected once. Findings and caveats of the study: Donor-specific Treg expansion exceeded global Treg expansion in tolerant patients, suggesting antigen drive.

The gene calls are TRBV10-3 and TRBJ1-3; D possibly corresponds to TRBD1 (5 bases). Sequences were derived from CD4+ T cells from blood, sampled before the transplant. This TCR was recovered from a human donor who received a combined kidney and bone marrow transplant. CDR3 in amino acids: CAISLGLSGNTIYF. As DNA, the CDR3 is TGTGCCATCAGTTTGGGGCTCTCTGGAAACACCATATATTTT.